The 21 T cell receptor beta chains below all came from one sample that was sequenced in a study of T-cell reconstitution after alpha-beta-depleted transplantation in children. Unique molecular identifiers were incorporated during preparation of the TCRbeta library. TCRdb processed the PCR reads anew with MiXCR; each CDR3 protein has one entry. The profile shows 100,000 or so distinct CDR3 sequences, approximately 12% of them singletons. Source: PBMCs from the stem cell graft donor, taken from the stem cell graft. These receptors all stem from a human donor who donated a stem cell graft to a child with inherited bone marrow failure.

This clonotype showed up many times. The chain joins TRBV20-1 to TRBJ1-1; 9 bases map to TRBD1. This CDR3 is 15 amino acids long. V gave up 3 bases and J gave up 1 base; unmatched junction bases: 6. Germline lookup yields CDR1 DFQATT and CDR2 SNEGSKA (reference sequence). The CDR3 DNA is TGCAGTGCTAGTTCTTCGGGACAGGGGAACACTGAAGCTTTCTTT. Its protein is CSASSSGQGNTEAFF.

In its sample, this clonotype was seen many times. This chain joins TRBV4-3 and TRBJ2-1; D is unclear. Deletions cut 1 base from V and 5 bases from J, with 9 bases between. This CDR3 contains 14 residues. CDR1 is LGHNA and CDR2 is YSLEER in the germline V gene. DNA of the CDR3: TGCGCCAGCAGCCAAGGAAATAAGAACAATGAGCAGTTCTTC. This sequence encodes CASSQGNKNNEQFF.

This clonotype was seen at least ten times. The rearrangement links TRBV2 to TRBJ1-4; no clear D gene. The CDR3 contains 14 residues. V was shortened by 6 bases and J by 6 bases, with 14 bases between the two germline ends. The germline CDR1 and CDR2 sequences are SNHLY and FYNNEI. The CDR3 reads CASRVRGGDEKLFF. The CDR3 DNA is TGTGCCAGCAGGGTCAGAGGAGGTGATGAAAAACTGTTTTTT.

This clonotype was counted at least ten times. The chain combines TRBV7-3 with TRBJ1-1; tentative D call: TRBD1 (5 bases). Germline CDR1 SGHTA, CDR2 FQGTGA. The CDR3 loop spans 14 amino acids. V was cut by 2 bases and J by 5 bases, with 12 bases left in between. The DNA of the CDR3 is TGTGCCAGCAGCTTAGTCGGGGCAGGGACTGAAGCTTTCTTT. Its protein product is CASSLVGAGTEAFF.

This clonotype came up a few times. V gene TRBV19 combines with J gene TRBJ2-4; D is perhaps TRBD1 or TRBD2 (5 bases each). The germline V gene has CDR1 LNHDA and CDR2 SQIVND (reference sequence). This CDR3 is built from 17 residues. The V and J ends lost 5 bases and 0 bases respectively, with 17 bases between them. Here the CDR3 DNA reads TGTGCCAGTAGTCCGGGACCCGTACGTCGAGCCAAAAACATTCAGTACTTC. Its protein is CASSPGPVRRAKNIQYF.

This clonotype was observed many times. This chain connects TRBV5-5 to TRBJ1-2; D gene ambiguous. The V gene lost 5 bases and the J gene lost 4 bases, with 15 bases spanning the gap. The CDR3 is made up of 14 amino acids. CDR1 is SGHKS, CDR2 YYEKEE, per germline (reference sequence). The CDR3 nucleotides are TGTGCCAGCAGTCCATCCGCCGCTGTCTATGGCTACACCTTC. Protein product: CASSPSAAVYGYTF. The full variable domain, completed using reference TRBV5-5 and TRBJ1-2, is DAGVTQSPTHLIKTRGQQVTLRCSPISGHKSVSWYQQVLGQGPQFIFQYYEKEERGRGNFPDRFSARQFPNYSSELNVNALLLGDSALYLCASSPSAAVYGYTFGSGTRLTVV.

This clonotype was counted ten times or more. The chain links TRBV20-1 to TRBJ1-2; unclear D gene. The length of the CDR3 is 13 residues. Germline V gene sequence: CDR1 DFQATT, CDR2 SNEGSKA (reference sequence). Here the CDR3 reads CSCPDTSNYGYTF. CDR3 bases: TGCTCGTGCCCCGACACATCTAACTATGGCTACACCTTC.

This clonotype has at least ten counts. The chain has TRBV4-3 and TRBJ2-7; D unresolved. The CDR3 is made up of 17 amino acids. In germline, CDR1 is LGHNA, CDR2 YSLEER. Trimming stripped 0 bases from V and 0 bases from J, with 15 bases between. CDR3 sequence reads: CASSQDYQGIFSYEQYF. The CDR3 DNA reads as TGCGCCAGCAGCCAAGATTATCAAGGGATCTTCTCCTACGAGCAGTACTTC.

The chain combines TRBV18 with TRBJ1-4; no clear D gene. V lost 3 bases, J lost 7 bases, and 15 bases lay in between. The germline V gene has CDR1 KGHSH and CDR2 LQKENI. This CDR3 spans 15 amino acids. For the CDR3, the DNA is TGTGCCAGCTCACCCCTAGGTTCCAACGGTGAAAAACTGTTTTTT. It specifies CASSPLGSNGEKLFF.

This clonotype was counted many times. The chain employs TRBV5-1 and TRBJ1-4, with D unclear. CDR1 and CDR2 (germline): SGHRS, YFSETQ. The CDR3 length is 16 residues. V was shortened by 0 bases and J by 4 bases, with 13 bases between the two germline ends. CDR3 residues: CASSLGAVSYNEKLFF. CDR3 in DNA: TGCGCCAGCAGCTTGGGCGCCGTGTCCTATAATGAAAAACTGTTTTTT.

The sample holds a few counts of this clonotype. The chain joins TRBV6-1 to TRBJ2-1, with a possible D match to TRBD1 (8 bases). V was pared by 6 bases and J by 3 bases, with 15 bases between. Germline V CDR1 and CDR2: MNHNS, SASEGT. CDR3 length: 15 amino acids. Here the CDR3 reads CASRSTGGVYNEQFF. The DNA of the CDR3 is TGTGCCAGCAGATCTACAGGGGGGGTCTACAATGAGCAGTTCTTC.

This clonotype was detected many times. The V gene is TRBV7-8, the J gene TRBJ1-2; 7 bases are shared with TRBD1. Germline V gene sequence: CDR1 SGHVS, CDR2 FQNEAQ. V lost 5 bases to trimming and J lost 8 bases; unmatched junction nucleotides: 11. The CDR3 consists of 14 residues. The CDR3 here is CASSLRTGEGGYTF. As DNA, the CDR3 is TGTGCCAGCAGCCTCAGGACAGGCGAGGGCGGCTACACCTTC.

The gene calls are TRBV6-1 and TRBJ2-5; 9 nucleotides line up with TRBD2. Per germline, CDR1 MNHNS and CDR2 SASEGT. Unmatched junction bases numbered 6, after V lost 2 bases and J lost 5 bases. The CDR3 totals 15 residues. CDR3 residues: CASSESRGGAETQYF. The CDR3 DNA reads TGTGCCAGCAGTGAATCGCGGGGGGGGGCGGAGACCCAGTACTTC.

This clonotype has only a few counts. V gene TRBV6-2 or TRBV6-3 combines with J gene TRBJ2-7, with D unresolved. CDR1 MNHEY and CDR2 SVGEGT come from the germline V gene. The CDR3 covers 12 residues. V lost 5 bases, J lost 5 bases, and 10 bases lay in between. The CDR3 spells CASSHPRDEQYF. CDR3 nucleotide sequence: TGTGCCAGCAGTCACCCTCGGGACGAGCAGTACTTC.

This clonotype was seen many times. The chain joins TRBV5-1 to TRBJ2-7; the D gene could be TRBD1 or TRBD2 (5 bases each). V was clipped by 4 bases and J by 3 bases, with 14 bases between them. The length of the CDR3 is 14 residues. The V gene's germline CDR1 is SGHRS and CDR2 YFSETQ. CDR3 nucleotides: TGCGCCAGCAGCGGTCCGGGACGTTTCTACGAGCAGTACTTC. This translates into CASSGPGRFYEQYF.

The chain is built from TRBV5-1 and TRBJ2-3; 9 bases fit TRBD2. The germline V gene has CDR1 SGHRS and CDR2 YFSETQ. The CDR3 has 15 residues. V trimming: 4 bases; J trimming: 0 bases; junction bases outside the gene matches: 3. This chain's CDR3 is CASSPLAGSTDTQYF. The CDR3 nucleotides read TGCGCCAGCAGCCCACTAGCGGGCAGCACAGATACGCAGTATTTT.

This clonotype was detected ten times or more. The V and J genes are TRBV12-3 or TRBV12-4 and TRBJ2-1; 10 bases line up with TRBD2. The CDR3 is 15 residues long. J lost 5 bases, V lost 5 bases, and 6 bases had no gene match. The CDR3 nucleotides read TGTGCCAGCAGTCTCACTAGCGGGAACGACAATGAGCAGTTCTTC. Amino acid sequence: CASSLTSGNDNEQFF.

This clonotype has a count of ten or more. The V and J genes are TRBV10-3 and TRBJ1-5; 8 bases agree with TRBD1. The CDR3 runs 17 residues. From germline, CDR1 is ENHRY and CDR2 SYGVKD. The trim removed 0 bases at V and 9 bases at J, leaving 13 bases unmatched. The CDR3 coding sequence is TGTGCCATCAGTGAGTCACATAGGACAGGGAGGGATGGGCCCCAGCATTTT. Translation gives CAISESHRTGRDGPQHF.

This chain links TRBV11-2 with TRBJ1-3; D ambiguous. Per germline, CDR1 SGHAT and CDR2 FQNNGV. The CDR3 length is 15 residues. Trimming pared 4 bases from V and 0 bases from J, leaving 10 bases between. CDR3: CASSSGESSGNTIYF. The CDR3 DNA sequence: TGTGCCAGCAGCTCCGGAGAGAGCTCTGGAAACACCATATATTTT.

This clonotype was picked up many times. The chain has TRBV5-1 and TRBJ2-3, with D possibly matching TRBD1 (6 bases). CDR1 is SGHRS, CDR2 YFSETQ, per germline. With 4 bases removed from V and 2 bases from J, the gap between germline ends came to 17 bases. The CDR3 totals 16 residues. Here the CDR3 DNA reads TGCGCCAGCAGCCGCCGACAGGCCTTTACCACAGATACGCAGTATTTT. As protein: CASSRRQAFTTDTQYF.

There are many counts of this clonotype. The rearrangement uses TRBV12-3 or TRBV12-4 and TRBJ2-2; TRBD2 agrees at 8 bases. V gave up 5 bases and J gave up 6 bases; unmatched junction bases: 8. This CDR3 spans 15 amino acids. In DNA, the CDR3 is TGTGCCAGCAGTCCCGGGGGGGCCGCTCCCGGGGAGCTGTTTTTT. It yields the protein CASSPGGAAPGELFF.